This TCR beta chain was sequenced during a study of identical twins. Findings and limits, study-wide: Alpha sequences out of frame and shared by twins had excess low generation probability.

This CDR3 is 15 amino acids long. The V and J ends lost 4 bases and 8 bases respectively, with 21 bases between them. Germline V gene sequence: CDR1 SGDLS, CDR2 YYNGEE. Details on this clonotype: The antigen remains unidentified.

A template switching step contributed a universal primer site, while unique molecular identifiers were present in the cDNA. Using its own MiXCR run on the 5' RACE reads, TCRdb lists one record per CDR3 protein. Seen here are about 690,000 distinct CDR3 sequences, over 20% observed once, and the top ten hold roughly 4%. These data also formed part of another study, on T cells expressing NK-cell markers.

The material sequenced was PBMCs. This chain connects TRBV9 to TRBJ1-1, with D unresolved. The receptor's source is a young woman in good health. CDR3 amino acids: CASSPSGVPMTEAFF. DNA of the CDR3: TGTGCCAGCAGCCCCTCTGGAGTTCCAATGACAGAAGCTTTCTTT. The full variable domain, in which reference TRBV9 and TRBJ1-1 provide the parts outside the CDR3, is DSGVTQTPKHLITATGQRVTLRCSPRSGDLSVYWYQQSLDQGLQFLIQYYNGEERAKGNILERFSAQQFPDLHSELNLSSLELGDSALYFCASSPSGVPMTEAFFGQGTRLTVV.